These T cell receptor beta chains were read from a single sample in a study of CD8+CD57+ T cells in acquired aplastic anemia. TCRdb recomputed calls from the reads with MiXCR, one row per CDR3 protein. The sample contains approximately 130,000 distinct CDR3 sequences, about 40% of which appear only once. Sequencing was done on a sample of sorted CD4+, CD8+, or CD8+CD57+ T cells (not recorded which) from PBMCs. All receptors derive from a human donor with aplastic anemia. Both conserved end residues are part of each CDR3. D genes are given only for firm matches. Clone size appears in some rows only: once, few, many, or a class for an expanded clone.

CDR3 length	V gene	D gene	clone size	J gene	CDR3 protein	CDR3 DNA
12	TRBV6-1	.	many	TRBJ2-3	CASSPTLDTQYF	TGTGCCAGCAGCCCCACCCTAGATACGCAGTATTTT
16	TRBV5-1	TRBD2	many	TRBJ2-5	CASSPQSSGARETQYF	TGCGCCAGCAGCCCGCAGTCTAGCGGGGCGAGAGAGACCCAGTACTTC
16	TRBV6-1	.	many	TRBJ1-3	CASSPQGGAKRNTIYF	TGTGCCAGCAGTCCCCAAGGCGGGGCTAAAAGAAACACCATATATTTT
14	TRBV12-3/TRBV12-4	TRBD1	many	TRBJ2-2	CASRGQGGTGELFF	TGTGCCAGCAGGGGACAGGGAGGGACCGGGGAGCTGTTTTTT
14	TRBV6-5	.	.	TRBJ2-5	CASSIEQYQETQYF	TGTGCCAGCAGTATAGAACAGTACCAAGAGACCCAGTACTTC
13	TRBV20-1	.	.	TRBJ1-1	CSAFYGLNTEAFF	TGCAGTGCTTTTTACGGCCTCAACACTGAAGCTTTCTTT
16	TRBV24-1	TRBD2	many	TRBJ2-4	CATSESAGGAKNIQYF	TGTGCCACCAGTGAGTCAGCGGGGGGAGCCAAAAACATTCAGTACTTC
15	TRBV7-2	TRBD1	.	TRBJ2-7	CASSSGQILSYEQYF	TGTGCCAGCAGCTCGGGACAGATACTCTCCTACGAGCAGTACTTC
16	TRBV24-1	TRBD2	.	TRBJ2-1	CATSDVVAGVDNEQFF	TGTGCCACCAGTGATGTAGTAGCGGGAGTTGACAATGAGCAGTTCTTC
16	TRBV6-2/TRBV6-3	TRBD1	few	TRBJ2-1	CASSYHDGQGSDEQFF	TGTGCCAGCAGTTATCATGACGGACAGGGGAGCGATGAGCAGTTCTTC
14	TRBV6-4	.	.	TRBJ2-3	CASSDGGSTDTQYF	TGTGCCAGCAGTGACGGCGGGAGCACAGATACGCAGTATTTT
17	TRBV7-8	TRBD1	many	TRBJ1-3	CASSLVGQGIGGNTIYF	TGTGCCAGCAGCTTAGTGGGACAGGGGATAGGTGGAAACACCATATATTTT
13	TRBV7-2	TRBD1	.	TRBJ2-7	CASSPGTVYEQYF	TGTGCCAGCAGCCCAGGGACAGTATACGAGCAGTACTTC
18	TRBV6-2/TRBV6-3	.	few	TRBJ1-5	CASSSDRFGVYSNQPQHF	TGTGCCAGCAGCTCCGACAGGTTCGGGGTTTATAGCAATCAGCCCCAGCATTTT
15	TRBV27	.	few	TRBJ1-3	CASSLGGGTGNTIYF	TGTGCCAGCAGTTTAGGGGGGGGCACTGGAAACACCATATATTTT
14	TRBV5-1	TRBD1	.	TRBJ2-7	CASSPFLDRDEQYF	TGCGCCAGCAGCCCATTCCTGGACAGGGACGAGCAGTACTTC
15	TRBV7-2	.	many	TRBJ1-6	CASSPRRPYNSPLHF	TGTGCCAGCAGCCCCCGGCGGCCCTATAATTCACCCCTCCACTTT
15	TRBV2	.	.	TRBJ2-5	CASSPLPTRQETQYF	TGTGCCAGCAGTCCCCTCCCGACAAGGCAAGAGACCCAGTACTTC
16	TRBV11-1	.	.	TRBJ2-7	CASSQTPGTRYYEQYF	TGTGCCAGCAGCCAAACCCCCGGGACGAGGTACTACGAGCAGTACTTC
16	TRBV7-9	TRBD2	.	TRBJ2-5	CASSPGLGWPTETQYF	TGTGCCAGCAGCCCCGGACTAGGTTGGCCTACTGAGACCCAGTACTTC
15	TRBV9	.	many	TRBJ1-3	CASSGTANSGNTIYF	TGTGCCAGCAGCGGGACAGCCAACTCTGGAAACACCATATATTTT
15	TRBV3-2	.	few	TRBJ2-4	CASSQRQGTKNIQYF	TGTGCCAGCAGCCAACGACAGGGGACCAAAAACATTCAGTACTTC
14	TRBV20-1	.	.	TRBJ2-7	CSAHYRDTYYEQYF	TGCAGTGCTCACTACCGGGACACATACTACGAGCAGTACTTC
13	TRBV5-1	.	many	TRBJ1-1	CASSLMGNTEAFF	TGTGCCAGCAGCTTAATGGGGAACACTGAAGCTTTCTTT
15	TRBV3-1	.	.	TRBJ1-6	CASSQGTSYNSPLHF	TGTGCCAGCAGCCAGGGAACCTCCTATAATTCACCCCTCCACTTT
13	TRBV10-2	.	many	TRBJ1-6	CASKELANSPLHF	TGCGCCAGCAAAGAGCTTGCTAATTCACCCCTCCACTTT
13	TRBV20-1	.	.	TRBJ1-1	CSARDLGNTEAFF	TGCAGTGCTAGAGATTTGGGGAACACTGAAGCTTTCTTT
13	TRBV2	.	.	TRBJ2-5	CASSGMSRETQYF	TGTGCCAGCAGTGGGATGTCGCGAGAGACCCAGTACTTC
14	TRBV7-2	TRBD1	.	TRBJ2-5	CASSPGQGPETQYF	TGTGCCAGCAGCCCCGGACAGGGTCCAGAGACCCAGTACTTC
13	TRBV7-2	TRBD1	.	TRBJ1-2	CASSLRDRVGYTF	TGTGCCAGCAGCCTGCGGGACAGGGTTGGCTACACCTTC
10	TRBV29-1	.	many	TRBJ1-2	CSALVEGYTF	TGCAGCGCTCTGGTGGAAGGCTACACCTTC